This T cell receptor beta chain was obtained from a study of blood T cells in healthy people across ages. Extraction of total RNA produced a minimum of 5 micrograms from each sample. The CDR3 extends over 16 amino acids. V was cut by 0 bases and J by 1 base, with 10 bases left in between. Germline assignment: CDR1 MNHEY and CDR2 SVGEGT. PCR was performed a second time for roughly 6 to 12 cycles using a sample-barcoded 5' primer and a J-beta primer mix. Each CDR3 protein gets one entry after TCRdb re-called the 5' RACE reads with MiXCR. The data hold 650,000 to 1,000,000 distinct CDR3 sequences, with about 34% observed a single time.

The receptor was isolated from a man between 18 and 29 years old in good health. The chain joins TRBV6-2 or TRBV6-3 to TRBJ1-5; tentatively, D is TRBD1 (6 bases). The sample comprised blood. The CDR3 reads CASSYSSGVSNQPQHF. CDR3 DNA: TGTGCCAGCAGTTACTCGTCAGGGGTGAGCAATCAGCCCCAGCATTTT.